This T cell receptor beta chain was identified during a study of CD8+CD57+ T cells in acquired aplastic anemia. This CDR3 contains 14 residues. Germline V CDR1 and CDR2: DFQATT, SNEGSKA (reference sequence). V lost 0 bases and J 0 bases, leaving 9 bases between the germline ends. TCR beta VDJ and CDR3 were profiled, and genomic DNA was the template. TCRdb re-analysed the reads in MiXCR, keeping a single row per CDR3 protein. The data contain about 170,000 distinct CDR3 sequences, 63% of them seen just once; the ten biggest clones take up about 48%. This TCR came from a human donor in good health. Source material: sorted CD4+, CD8+, or CD8+CD57+ T cells (not recorded which) from PBMCs. J is TRBJ2-7 and V is TRBV20-1; D perhaps matches TRBD1 (5 bases). DNA of the CDR3: TGCAGTGCTAGAGATGGGGCTGGCTCCTACGAGCAGTACTTC. Protein: CSARDGAGSYEQYF.